This T cell receptor beta chain is drawn from a study of shared clonotypes between healthy human individuals. Findings and caveats of the study: A handful of donors shared 4.5% to 6.5% of their naive CD4 clonotypes.

Of note for this clone: Its antigen is unknown.

The authors divided CD4+ cells into CD45RA+ naive and CD45RA-negative memory subsets. V dropped 6 bases and J dropped 14; count of bases not matched to a gene: 5. This CDR3 has 12 residues. The V gene's germline CDR1 is SNHLY and CDR2 FYNNEI. Using immunoSEQ multiplex PCR, the repertoire was profiled, and TCRdb retains in-frame clones only, with some absent. This table has more than 550,000 clones, approximately 72% appearing once. The sample was memory CD4+ T cells sorted from blood. The subset: CD45RA-negative fraction. The gene calls are TRBV2 and TRBJ2-1; 12 bases are a match to TRBD2. The TCR originated in a woman in her 30s in good health. CDR3 loop: CASRLTSGREFF. CDR3 nucleotides: TGTGCCAGCAGGTTGACTAGCGGGAGAGAGTTCTTC. Full variable domain (rest looked up from reference TRBV2 and TRBJ2-1): EPEVTQTPSHQVTQMGQEVILRCVPISNHLYFYWYRQILGQKVEFLVSFYNNEISEKSEIFDDQFSVERPDGSNFTLKIRSTKLEDSAMYFCASRLTSGREFFGPGTRLTVL.